This passage covers 13 T cell receptor beta chains from one sample sequenced in a study of T cell responses to AZD1222 COVID-19 vaccine. Clones were sequenced by immunoSEQ multiplex PCR, and TCRdb holds only the in-frame ones, with some missing. The sample lists about 97,000 clones, 70% to 90% occurring once. The sample in question was peripheral blood, obtained on day 0 of AZD1222 vaccination. The receptor source for this set is an adult in good health.

The chain links TRBV11-2 to TRBJ2-7, with D perhaps TRBD1 or TRBD2 (5 bases each). The V and J ends lost 5 bases and 0 bases respectively, with 8 bases between them. Looked up from germline, CDR1 is SGHAT and CDR2 is FQNNGV. The CDR3 has 13 residues. CDR3 DNA sequence: TGTGCCAGCAGCCTGGGACCCTCCTACGAGCAGTACTTC. It specifies CASSLGPSYEQYF. Based on the CDR3 plus reference TRBV11-2 and TRBJ2-7, the full variable domain is EAGVAQSPRYKIIEKRQSVAFWCNPISGHATLYWYQQILGQGPKLLIQFQNNGVVDDSQLPKDRFSAERLKGVDSTLKIQPAKLEDSAVYLCASSLGPSYEQYFGPGTRLTVT.

The chain is built from TRBV11-2 and TRBJ1-2, with a weak D call TRBD1 (6 bases). CDR1 is SGHAT and CDR2 is FQNNGV in the germline V gene. This CDR3 region has 15 residues. The V end lost 1 base, the J end lost 0 bases, and 9 bases lay between the germline ends. CDR3 sequence (DNA): TGTGCCAGCAGCTTAGTCCGGGGGCCTAACTATGGCTACACCTTC. Its translation: CASSLVRGPNYGYTF.

The CDR3 loop reads CASSVDAGGYNEQFF. Here the CDR3 DNA reads TGTGCCAGCAGCGTAGACGCGGGGGGGTACAATGAGCAGTTCTTC. The chain has TRBV9 and TRBJ2-1; 9 nucleotides line up with TRBD2. Germline CDR1 and CDR2: SGDLS and YYNGEE. The V and J ends lost 0 bases and 4 bases, in that order; junction bases with no gene match: 2. CDR3 size: 15 residues.

This sequence joins TRBV7-2 and TRBJ1-6; D gene unclear. CDR1 is SGHTA and CDR2 is FQGNSA in the germline V gene. The CDR3 is 12 amino acids. The ends were cut back, 1 base at V and 8 bases at J, with 3 bases in the middle. The CDR3 nucleotides are TGTGCCAGCAGCTTAGTATATTCACCCCTCCACTTT. It translates to CASSLVYSPLHF.

The chain has TRBV9 and TRBJ2-7; 8 bases are a match to TRBD1. Germline lookup yields CDR1 SGDLS and CDR2 YYNGEE. This CDR3 has 15 residues. The trim removed 1 base at V and 2 bases at J, leaving 5 bases unmatched. The CDR3 protein is CASSVSVGQAYEQYF. CDR3 nucleotides: TGTGCCAGCAGCGTATCGGTGGGACAGGCCTACGAGCAGTACTTC.

The chain couples TRBV4-1 to TRBJ1-2; 9 bases are a match to TRBD1. This CDR3 has 16 amino acids. Germline CDR1 MGHRA, CDR2 YSYEKL. With V trimmed by 4 bases and J by 0 bases, 6 bases remained unmatched. The CDR3 DNA reads TGCGCCAGCAGCCCAGGGGACAGGGAAACTAACTATGGCTACACCTTC. It codes for CASSPGDRETNYGYTF.

This sequence joins TRBV19 and TRBJ1-2; 7 nucleotides align to TRBD1. The CDR3 extends over 14 amino acids. V lost 0 bases and J lost 2; bases outside the gene matches: 0. Germline CDR1 LNHDA, CDR2 SQIVND (reference sequence). CDR3 sequence reads: CASSIEQGNYGYTF. In DNA, the CDR3 is TGTGCCAGTAGTATAGAACAGGGGAACTATGGCTACACCTTC.

The chain joins TRBV28 to TRBJ1-2; TRBD1 is a possible D gene (5 bases). Germline V CDR1 and CDR2: MDHEN, SYDVKM. The CDR3 runs 14 residues. Trimming removed 4 bases from V and 8 bases from J, with 17 bases in between. The CDR3 loop reads CASSWSGTRGGYTF. CDR3 sequence (DNA): TGTGCCAGCAGTTGGTCCGGGACCCGCGGGGGCTACACCTTC.

The chain couples TRBV24-1 to TRBJ1-3; D remains ambiguous. CDR1 is KGHDR, CDR2 SFDVKD, per germline. The V end was cut by 4 bases, the J end by 0 bases, with 9 bases between. This CDR3 spans 15 amino acids. Here the CDR3 reads CATSEGSASGNTIYF. CDR3 nucleotide sequence: TGTGCCACCAGTGAGGGGTCGGCCTCTGGAAACACCATATATTTT.

The genes are TRBV7-8 and TRBJ1-5; TRBD1 matches at 8 bases. Germline-derived CDR1 and CDR2 are SGHVS and FQNEAQ. J lost 2 bases, V lost 8 bases, and 5 bases had no gene match. The CDR3 consists of 14 residues. CDR3 in DNA: TGTGCCAGCGCGAGGGGACAGGGCAATCAGCCCCAGCATTTT. Translation: CASARGQGNQPQHF.

The V call is TRBV29-1, the J call TRBJ2-5; no reliable D call. V gave up 4 bases and J gave up 5 bases, with 8 bases separating them. In germline, CDR1 is SQVTM, CDR2 ANQGSEA. This CDR3 spans 11 amino acids. The CDR3 nucleotides are TGCAGCGTTGGGGTTATGGAGACCCAGTACTTC. Protein sequence: CSVGVMETQYF.

The chain joins TRBV9 to TRBJ2-1, with 7 bases identical to TRBD2. V gave up 3 bases and J gave up 0 bases; unmatched junction bases: 3. The CDR3 loop spans 15 amino acids. Per the germline V gene, CDR1 is SGDLS and CDR2 is YYNGEE. CDR3 sequence: CASSEGGSSYNEQFF. The CDR3 DNA reads as TGTGCCAGCAGCGAGGGAGGGAGCTCCTACAATGAGCAGTTCTTC.

The chain recombines TRBV29-1 with TRBJ1-4; D gene ambiguous. Trimming took 0 bases from V and 8 from J, leaving 10 bases between them. Germline V gives CDR1 SQVTM, CDR2 ANQGSEA. CDR3 length equals 13 residues. The CDR3 sequence is CSVEEGESEKLFF. CDR3 in DNA: TGCAGCGTTGAAGAAGGAGAGAGCGAAAAACTGTTTTTT.